The T cell receptor beta chain under discussion was sequenced for a study of cytomegalovirus exposure and HLA in healthy donors. Both 60 Vbeta primers and 13 Jbeta primers went into the PCR. The method was immunoSEQ multiplex PCR; TCRdb's version includes in-frame clones alone and lacks a portion of them. The sample carries 250,000 or so clones, roughly four fifths recorded once. Study-wide results and caveats: Near-uniform donor sequencing depth was presumed by presence/absence analyses.

About this clone itself: Its antigen is undetermined.

This CDR3 has 15 amino acids. In germline, CDR1 is SGDLS, CDR2 YYNGEE. With 0 bases clipped from V and 8 bases from J, the junction kept 5 bases outside the gene matches. The chain carries TRBV9 and TRBJ2-1; TRBD1 aligns across 10 bases. The TCR sequence derives from a woman in her sixties in good health and CMV-seropositive. Sequencing was performed on PBMCs. The CDR3 sequence: CASSVATGGGHEQFF. DNA for the CDR3: TGTGCCAGCAGCGTAGCGACAGGGGGCGGGCATGAGCAGTTCTTC. The entire variable domain, with the rest obtained from reference TRBV9 and TRBJ2-1, is as follows: DSGVTQTPKHLITATGQRVTLRCSPRSGDLSVYWYQQSLDQGLQFLIQYYNGEERAKGNILERFSAQQFPDLHSELNLSSLELGDSALYFCASSVATGGGHEQFFGPGTRLTVL.